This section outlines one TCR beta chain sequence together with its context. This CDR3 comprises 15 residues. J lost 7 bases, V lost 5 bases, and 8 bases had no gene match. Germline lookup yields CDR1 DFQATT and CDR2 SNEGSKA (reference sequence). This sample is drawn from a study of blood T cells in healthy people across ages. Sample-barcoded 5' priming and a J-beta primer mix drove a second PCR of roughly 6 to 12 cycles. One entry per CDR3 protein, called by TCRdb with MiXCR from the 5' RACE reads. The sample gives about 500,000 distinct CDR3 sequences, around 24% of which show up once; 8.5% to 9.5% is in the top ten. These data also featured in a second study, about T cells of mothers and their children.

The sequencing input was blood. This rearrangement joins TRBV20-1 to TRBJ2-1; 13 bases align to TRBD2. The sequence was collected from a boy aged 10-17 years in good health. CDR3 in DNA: TGCAGTGCTCCCAGGACTAGCGGGAGAAGGAATGAGCAGTTCTTC. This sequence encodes CSAPRTSGRRNEQFF.